What follows are 5 T cell receptor beta chains derived from one specimen sequenced in a study of blood T cell repertoires in COVID-19. The protocol was immunoSEQ multiplex PCR, while the TCRdb copy is restricted to in-frame clones and leaves out a portion. Of some 380,000 clones listed, roughly 86% are singletons. Source material: peripheral blood. These receptors originate from a human donor with acute or convalescent COVID-19. The donor label of this sample is uncertain.

The V and J genes are TRBV18 and TRBJ2-1; possible D gene TRBD2, 6 bases. The CDR3 spans 18 residues. With 3 bases removed from V and 2 bases from J, the gap between germline ends came to 20 bases. CDR1 KGHSH and CDR2 LQKENI come from the germline V gene. CDR3 sequence: CASSPPQERATAYNEQFF. CDR3 nucleotide sequence: TGTGCCAGCTCACCCCCCCAGGAGCGGGCCACGGCCTACAATGAGCAGTTCTTC.

This chain's CDR3 is CASSRAAGTSGTDTQYF. Written as DNA, the CDR3 is TGTGCCAGCAGCCGAGCCGCCGGGACTAGCGGCACAGATACGCAGTATTTT. The V call is TRBV4-2, the J call TRBJ2-3; 10 positions match TRBD2. Germline V gives CDR1 LGHNA, CDR2 YNFKEQ. With 4 bases clipped from V and 1 base from J, the junction kept 8 bases outside the gene matches. The CDR3 covers 17 residues.

A single count supports this clone. The chain joins TRBV5-8 to TRBJ1-4, with a tentative D call TRBD1 (5 bases). The CDR3 has 12 residues. Per the germline V gene, CDR1 is SGHTS and CDR2 is YDEGEE. V was shortened by 3 bases and J by 12 bases, with 12 bases between the two germline ends. DNA for the CDR3: TGTGCCAGCAGCTGGGGCCGGGAGGAACTGTTTTTT. It is translated as CASSWGREELFF.

The CDR3 region has the DNA TGTGCCAGCAGCCCGACAGTAGGGTGGTACGAGCAGTACTTC. Encoded protein: CASSPTVGWYEQYF. The genes are TRBV3-1 (or the pseudogene TRBV3-2) and TRBJ2-7; perhaps TRBD1 as D (5 bases). Trimming took off 4 bases at V and 4 bases at J, with 14 bases between the two ends. CDR1 is LGHDT and CDR2 is YNNKEL in the germline V gene (reference sequence). The length of the CDR3 is 14 residues.

This clone has just a few counts. The rearrangement links TRBV5-1 to TRBJ1-2; unclear D gene. Trimming stripped 4 bases from V and 4 bases from J, with 14 bases between. Germline V CDR1 and CDR2: SGHRS, YFSETQ. This CDR3 is 14 amino acids long. The CDR3 spells CASSREGSRYGYTF. CDR3 DNA: TGCGCCAGCAGCCGGGAGGGTAGCCGCTATGGCTACACCTTC.